The next 18 T cell receptor beta chains were all read from a single sample in a study of molecular identifiers for immune sequencing clone quantification. TCRdb redid the calling of the PCR reads with MiXCR, one entry per CDR3 protein. The table shows under 100,000 distinct CDR3 sequences, with roughly 25% occurring only once. The sequencing input was naive CD8+ T cells from blood, with Jurkat cell RNA spiked in. The subset is: FACS-sorted CD8+CD4-CCR7+CD45RA+ naive T cells. Source of these receptors: a human donor in good health. Some libraries in this study had Jurkat cell RNA spiked in.

V is TRBV6-2 or TRBV6-3 and J is TRBJ2-3; D is unclear. There are 13 residues in the CDR3. Germline V gives CDR1 MNHEY, CDR2 SVGEGT. The germline V and J ends were trimmed by 2 bases and 8 bases, with 11 bases remaining between them. CDR3 residues: CASSYTFPGTQYF. CDR3 nucleotide sequence: TGTGCCAGCAGTTACACATTCCCCGGTACGCAGTATTTT.

V gene TRBV3-2 combines with J gene TRBJ2-3; the listed D gene, TRBD1, was not tested against the DNA. TRBV3-2 is termed a pseudogene. The CDR3 spans 17 residues. In DNA form, the CDR3 reads TGTGCCAGCAGCCGTGCAGGGACAGGGAGGAGAACAGATACGCAGTATTTT. Protein: CASSRAGTGRRTDTQYF.

Points on this clonotype: This may come from a read error, since a much larger clone is one base off. V and J are TRBV5-6 and TRBJ1-5, with D perhaps matching TRBD1 (6 bases). This CDR3 spans 18 amino acids. Germline values: CDR1 SGHDT, CDR2 YYEEEE. The V and J ends lost 1 base and 4 bases respectively, with 21 bases between them. The CDR3 nucleotides read TGTGCCAGCAGCTTGTACCTATCGGGGGCGCTAAGGAATCAGCCCCAGCATTTT. This sequence encodes CASSLYLSGALRNQPQHF.

Regarding this clonotype: A read error may explain this, as a much larger clone is one base away. The J gene is TRBJ1-6, the V gene TRBV5-3; 8 nucleotides match TRBD1. TRBV5-3 is reported as an ORF; its role is uncertain. This CDR3 has 14 residues. The CDR3 region has the DNA TGTGCCAGCAGCTTGGGGACAGGCACTCCACCCCTCCACTTT. This sequence encodes CASSLGTGTPPLHF.

The chain carries TRBV28 and TRBJ1-1; D gene uncertain. V lost 5 bases and J 0 bases, leaving 13 bases between the germline ends. Germline assignment: CDR1 MDHEN and CDR2 SYDVKM. This CDR3 region has 15 residues. The CDR3 spells CASSPDGLVNTEAFF. The CDR3 DNA reads TGTGCCAGCAGTCCGGACGGACTGGTGAACACTGAAGCTTTCTTT.

The CDR3 region has the DNA TGTGCCAGCAGCTTAGAGGCCCCCGGGACTATAAGCTCCTACGAGCAGTACTTC. This codes for CASSLEAPGTISSYEQYF. V is TRBV11-2 and J is TRBJ2-7; 7 nucleotides align to TRBD2. The V segment lost 0 bases and the J segment 0 bases; nucleotides outside the gene matches: 11. The CDR3 consists of 18 residues. CDR1 is SGHAT, CDR2 FQNNGV, per germline.

Regarding this clonotype: A much larger clone differs from this one at a single base, so this may be a read error. The rearrangement joins TRBV4-1 to TRBJ2-7; 7 bases fit TRBD1. The J segment lost 3 bases and the V segment lost 0 bases, leaving 11 bases of the junction unmatched. The CDR3 runs 17 residues. CDR1 and CDR2 from the germline V gene are MGHRA and YSYEKL. The DNA of the CDR3 is TGCGCCAGCAGCCAAGAAGGAAGTGGGGCAGGGGGCTACGAGCAGTACTTC. Its translation: CASSQEGSGAGGYEQYF.

This clonotype appeared many times. The V call is TRBV27, the J call TRBJ1-2, with D possibly being TRBD1 (6 bases). V lost 5 bases, J lost 2 bases, and 9 bases lay in between. Germline-derived CDR1 and CDR2 are MNHEY and SMNVEV (reference sequence). The length of the CDR3 is 13 residues. Here the CDR3 DNA reads TGTGCCAGCAGTCTTGGACAGAACTATGGCTACACCTTC. Translating it yields CASSLGQNYGYTF.

The CDR3, as DNA: TGTGCCAGCAGTTCTCCTGGGTCAGGGGCTTCCTACGAGCAGTACTTC. It specifies CASSSPGSGASYEQYF. The genes are TRBV27 and TRBJ2-7, with D perhaps TRBD1 (6 bases). CDR1 is MNHEY and CDR2 is SMNVEV in the germline V gene (reference sequence). CDR3 length: 16 residues. The V end lost 4 bases, the J end lost 1 base, and 17 bases lay between the germline ends.

Details on this clonotype: This sequence may be a read error, since a much larger clone differs from it by one base. J is TRBJ1-2 and V is TRBV13, with 8 bases aligning to TRBD1. Germline CDR1 PRHDT, CDR2 FYEKMQ (reference sequence). Trimming took 11 bases from V and 2 from J; bases not matched to a gene: 10. This CDR3 has 14 residues. The CDR3 here is CAGTQGAGNYGYTF. CDR3 nucleotide sequence: TGTGCCGGCACCCAGGGGGCGGGAAACTATGGCTACACCTTC.

Ten or more counts support this clonotype. This chain connects TRBV12-3 or TRBV12-4 to TRBJ2-7; 7 bases fit TRBD1. Germline trimming cut 6 bases from V and 3 bases from J; bases unmatched to any gene: 14. The CDR3 length is 16 residues. In DNA, the CDR3 is TGTGCCAGCAGCCCGACCCAAGGGACAGCTCTCTACGAGCAGTACTTC. Protein product: CASSPTQGTALYEQYF.

The CDR3 loop is CASSDSRSSNYNEQFF. CDR3 bases: TGTGCCAGCAGTGACTCGAGGTCTAGCAATTACAATGAGCAGTTCTTC. The rearrangement links TRBV6-4 to TRBJ2-1, with D maybe TRBD2 (5 bases). Between the trimmed V and J ends, which lost 0 bases and 4 bases, there was a span of 13 bases. Germline CDR1 MRHNA, CDR2 SNTAGT. The length of the CDR3 is 16 residues.

This sequence joins TRBV28 and TRBJ2-1, with TRBD2 matching over 12 bases. This CDR3 is 16 amino acids long. Per the germline V gene, CDR1 is MDHEN and CDR2 is SYDVKM. J gave up 5 bases and V 6 bases, and 8 bases lay outside the gene matches. CDR3 coding DNA: TGTGCCAGCAGCCAGGACCCTAGCGGGAGGGACAATGAGCAGTTCTTC. Translating gives CASSQDPSGRDNEQFF.

This clonotype has a count of ten or more. The chain is built from TRBV5-6 and TRBJ2-5; D is perhaps TRBD1 (6 bases). Looked up from germline, CDR1 is SGHDT and CDR2 is YYEEEE. Trimming pared 4 bases from V and 4 bases from J, leaving 17 bases between. CDR3 length equals 15 residues. This CDR3 reads CASSLTVTGIETQYF. In DNA, the CDR3 is TGTGCCAGCAGCCTGACCGTCACAGGGATAGAGACCCAGTACTTC.

On this clonotype itself: Compared with germline, one end of the junction differs, possibly owing to a read error. V and J are TRBV20-1 and TRBJ2-7; the match to TRBD2 covers 7 bases. This CDR3 is built from 13 residues. Germline V gene lookup returns CDR1 DFQATT and CDR2 SNEGSKA (reference sequence). Written as DNA, the CDR3 is TGCAGAGCTAGACCTAGCGGAGCGTACGAGCAGTACTTC. This codes for CRARPSGAYEQYF.

About this clonotype itself: The conserved phenylalanine or tryptophan normally closing the CDR3 is absent here, so this likely arose from a read error. The V call is TRBV20-1, the J call TRBJ2-3, with 10 bases matching TRBD2. V lost 3 bases to trimming and J lost 4 bases; unmatched junction nucleotides: 4. Germline CDR1 reads DFQATT; CDR2 reads SNEGSKA (reference sequence). This CDR3 spans 14 amino acids. As DNA, the CDR3 is TGCAGTGCTAGCCCGGGACTAGCGCCAGATACGCAGTATCTT. It is translated as CSASPGLAPDTQYL.

Note on this clonotype: A much larger clone lies one base from this, so it may be a read error. The chain combines TRBV9 with TRBJ1-1, with 7 bases aligning to TRBD1. This CDR3 has 13 residues. The germline gives CDR1 SGDLS, CDR2 YYNGEE. V lost 2 bases and J lost 10; bases outside the gene matches: 8. The CDR3 spells CASSVTGDSGAFF. In DNA form, the CDR3 reads TGTGCCAGCAGCGTTACAGGGGATAGTGGAGCTTTCTTT.

This clonotype appeared many times. The CDR3 is CASSVDRGPDTQYF. The CDR3 DNA reads as TGTGCCAGCAGCGTAGACAGGGGACCAGATACGCAGTATTTT. The V gene is TRBV9, the J gene TRBJ2-3; 7 bases map to TRBD1. CDR3 size: 14 residues. V gave up 0 bases and J gave up 4 bases; unmatched junction bases: 2. Germline CDR1 reads SGDLS; CDR2 reads YYNGEE. Variable domain in full (rest from reference TRBV9 and TRBJ2-3): DSGVTQTPKHLITATGQRVTLRCSPRSGDLSVYWYQQSLDQGLQFLIQYYNGEERAKGNILERFSAQQFPDLHSELNLSSLELGDSALYFCASSVDRGPDTQYFGPGTRLTVL.